This T cell receptor (beta chain) was captured in a study of T cells in Graves' hyperthyroidism and ophthalmopathy. About the study: Before treatment of any kind, peripheral blood was taken at initial diagnosis.

This clonotype was counted a few times. The junction does not match germline at one end; this may be a read error. The germline V gene has CDR1 SGHVS and CDR2 FNYEAQ. The CDR3 loop spans 12 amino acids. The PBMCs had their origin in 10 ml of fresh peripheral blood. Regions amplified from RNA transcripts were the TCR beta CDR3 regions. With the HTBI primer set, the TCR CDR3 went through a first round of RT-PCR. TCRdb reprocessed the multiplex PCR reads with MiXCR, giving one entry per CDR3 protein. The table includes about 840,000 distinct CDR3 sequences, roughly 40% detected once. The V call is TRBV7-6, the J call TRBJ2-7; D uncertain. The sequencing input was blood. The source of this sequence is a man between 18 and 29 years old with Graves' hyperthyroidism. The CDR3 DNA is TGTGCCAGCAGCAGGGTTTCCTCCGAGCAGTACTTC. This sequence encodes CASSRVSSEQYF.